This T cell receptor beta chain was obtained from a study of early T cells in non-severe SARS-CoV-2 infection. General observations from the study: Matching against VDJdb likely underestimated virus-specific expansions, favoring anti-spike CD8.

The germline V gene has CDR1 MDHEN and CDR2 SYDVKM. This CDR3 has 13 residues. V dropped 4 bases and J dropped 7 bases, with 11 bases sitting between them. The sample holds many counts of this clonotype. Its cognate antigen is unknown. In TCRdb, the 5' RACE reads were re-called with MiXCR into one record per CDR3 protein. The sample yields 50,000 to 70,000 distinct CDR3 sequences, less than 9.5% seen once. Sequenced: whole blood. This chain uses TRBV28 with TRBJ2-1, with D perhaps matching TRBD1 or TRBD2 (5 bases each). The source is an adult who was a healthcare worker with PCR-confirmed SARS-CoV-2 infection or an uninfected control (not recorded which). The CDR3 region has the DNA TGTGCCAGCAGTTGGGACGTAGGAAATGAGCAGTTCTTC. Its translation: CASSWDVGNEQFF.